This TCR beta chain was obtained from a study of beta chain features in type 1 diabetes. The whole isolated RNA underwent reverse transcription, so sequencing captured expressed TCRB transcripts. Only in-frame clones appear in the TCRdb table, and some are missing; sequencing was by immunoSEQ multiplex PCR. The repertoire includes roughly 250,000 clones, about 71% of them detected once, and 0.053% sits in the top ten. Study-level findings and limits: In all four CD4+ subsets, TCRB CDR3 length was significantly, moderately reduced in type 1 diabetes.

As regards this clone: Its antigen is not identified.

The clonotype originates from a man aged 25 to 40 in good health. What was sequenced was naive CD4+ T cells from blood.

CDR3 in DNA: TGTGCCAGCAGCTTGAGCGGGAGGACCTACAATGAGCAGTTCTTC. Amino acids: CASSLSGRTYNEQFF. The rearrangement uses TRBV7-2 and TRBJ2-1; 9 bases are a match to TRBD2. The junction had 2 bases not matched to a gene; V was cut back by 3 bases and J by 2 bases. The CDR3 totals 15 residues. Germline V lookup: CDR1 SGHTA, CDR2 FQGNSA.